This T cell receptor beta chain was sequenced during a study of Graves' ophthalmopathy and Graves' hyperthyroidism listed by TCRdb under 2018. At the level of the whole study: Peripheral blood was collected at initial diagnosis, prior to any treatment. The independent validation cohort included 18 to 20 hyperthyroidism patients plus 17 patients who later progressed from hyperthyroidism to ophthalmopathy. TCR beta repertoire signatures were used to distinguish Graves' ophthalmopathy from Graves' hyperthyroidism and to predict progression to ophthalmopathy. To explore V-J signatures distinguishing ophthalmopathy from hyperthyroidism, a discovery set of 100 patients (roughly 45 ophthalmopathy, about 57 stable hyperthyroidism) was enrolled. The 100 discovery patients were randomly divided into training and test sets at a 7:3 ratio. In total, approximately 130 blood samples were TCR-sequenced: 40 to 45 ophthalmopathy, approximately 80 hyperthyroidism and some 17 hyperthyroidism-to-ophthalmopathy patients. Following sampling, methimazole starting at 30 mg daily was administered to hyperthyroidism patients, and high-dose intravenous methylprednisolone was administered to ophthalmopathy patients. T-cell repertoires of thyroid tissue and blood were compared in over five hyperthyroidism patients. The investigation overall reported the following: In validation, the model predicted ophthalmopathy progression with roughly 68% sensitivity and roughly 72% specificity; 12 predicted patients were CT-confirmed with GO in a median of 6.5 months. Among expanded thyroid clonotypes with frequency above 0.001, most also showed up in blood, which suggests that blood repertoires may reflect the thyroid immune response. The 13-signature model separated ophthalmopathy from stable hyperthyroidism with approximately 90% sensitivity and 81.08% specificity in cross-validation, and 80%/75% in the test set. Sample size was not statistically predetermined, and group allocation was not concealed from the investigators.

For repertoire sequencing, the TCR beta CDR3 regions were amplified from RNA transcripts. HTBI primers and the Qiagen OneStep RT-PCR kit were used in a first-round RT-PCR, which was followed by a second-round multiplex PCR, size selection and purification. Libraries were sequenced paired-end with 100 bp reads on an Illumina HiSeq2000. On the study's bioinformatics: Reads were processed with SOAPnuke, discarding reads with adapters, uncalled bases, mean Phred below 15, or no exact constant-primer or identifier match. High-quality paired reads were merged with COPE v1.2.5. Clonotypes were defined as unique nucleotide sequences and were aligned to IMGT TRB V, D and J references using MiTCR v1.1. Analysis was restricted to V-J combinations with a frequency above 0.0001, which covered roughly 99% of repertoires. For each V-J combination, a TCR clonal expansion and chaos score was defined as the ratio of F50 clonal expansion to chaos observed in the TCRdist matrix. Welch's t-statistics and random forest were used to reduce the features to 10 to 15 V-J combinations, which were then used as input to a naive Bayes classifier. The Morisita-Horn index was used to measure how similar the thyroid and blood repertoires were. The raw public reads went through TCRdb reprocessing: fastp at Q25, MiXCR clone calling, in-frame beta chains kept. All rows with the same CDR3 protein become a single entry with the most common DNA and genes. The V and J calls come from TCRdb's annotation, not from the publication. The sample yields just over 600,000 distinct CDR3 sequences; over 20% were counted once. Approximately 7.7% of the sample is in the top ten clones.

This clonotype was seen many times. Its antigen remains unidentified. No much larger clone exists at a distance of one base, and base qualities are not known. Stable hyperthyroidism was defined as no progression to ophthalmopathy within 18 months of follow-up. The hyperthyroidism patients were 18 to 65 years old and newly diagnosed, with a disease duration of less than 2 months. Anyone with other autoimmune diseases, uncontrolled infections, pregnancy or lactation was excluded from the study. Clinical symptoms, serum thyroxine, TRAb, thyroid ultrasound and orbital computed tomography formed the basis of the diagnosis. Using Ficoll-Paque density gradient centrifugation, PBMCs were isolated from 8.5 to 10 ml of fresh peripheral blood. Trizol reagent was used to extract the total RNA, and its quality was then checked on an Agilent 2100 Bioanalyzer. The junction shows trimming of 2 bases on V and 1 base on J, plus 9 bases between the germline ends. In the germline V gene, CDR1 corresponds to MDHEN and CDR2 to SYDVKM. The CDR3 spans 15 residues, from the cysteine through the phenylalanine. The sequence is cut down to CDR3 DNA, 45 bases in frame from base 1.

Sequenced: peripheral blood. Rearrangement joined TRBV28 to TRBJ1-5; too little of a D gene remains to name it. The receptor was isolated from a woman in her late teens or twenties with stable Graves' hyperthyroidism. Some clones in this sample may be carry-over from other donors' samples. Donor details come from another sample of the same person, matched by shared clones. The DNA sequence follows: TGTGCCAGCAGTTTAATAGGTAGGAGCAATCAGCCCCAGCATTTT. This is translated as CASSLIGRSNQPQHF. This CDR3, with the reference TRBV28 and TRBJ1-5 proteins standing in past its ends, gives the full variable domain DVKVTQSSRYLVKRTGEKVFLECVQDMDHENMFWYRQDPGLGLRLIYFSYDVKMKEKGDIPEGYSVSREKKERFSLILESASTNQTSMYLCASSLIGRSNQPQHFGDGTRLSIL.